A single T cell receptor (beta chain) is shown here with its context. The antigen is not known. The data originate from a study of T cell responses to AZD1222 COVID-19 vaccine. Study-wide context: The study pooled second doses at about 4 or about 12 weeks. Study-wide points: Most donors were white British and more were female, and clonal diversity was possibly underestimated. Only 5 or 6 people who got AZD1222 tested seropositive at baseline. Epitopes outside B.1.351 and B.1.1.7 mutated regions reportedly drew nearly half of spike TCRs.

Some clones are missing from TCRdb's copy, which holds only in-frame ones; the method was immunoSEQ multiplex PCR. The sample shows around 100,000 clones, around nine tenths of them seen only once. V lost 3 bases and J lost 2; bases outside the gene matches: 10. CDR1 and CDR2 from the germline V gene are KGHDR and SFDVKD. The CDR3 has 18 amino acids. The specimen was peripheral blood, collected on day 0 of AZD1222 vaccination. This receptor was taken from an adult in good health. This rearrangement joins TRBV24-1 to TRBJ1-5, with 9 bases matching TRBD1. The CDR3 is CATSDLGQGFGGNQPQHF. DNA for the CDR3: TGTGCCACCAGTGATCTGGGACAGGGATTTGGAGGCAATCAGCCCCAGCATTTT.